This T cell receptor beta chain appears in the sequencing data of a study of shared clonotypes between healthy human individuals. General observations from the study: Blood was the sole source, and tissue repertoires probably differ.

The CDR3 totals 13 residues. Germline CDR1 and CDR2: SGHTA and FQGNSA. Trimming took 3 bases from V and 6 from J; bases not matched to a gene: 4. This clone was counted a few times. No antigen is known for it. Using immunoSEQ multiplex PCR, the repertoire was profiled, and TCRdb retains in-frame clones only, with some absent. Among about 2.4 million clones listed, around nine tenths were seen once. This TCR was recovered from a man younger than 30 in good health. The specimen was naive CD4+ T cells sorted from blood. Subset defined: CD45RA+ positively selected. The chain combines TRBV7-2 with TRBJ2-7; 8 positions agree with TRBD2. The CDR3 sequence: CASSLGTSLEQYF. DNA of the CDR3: TGTGCCAGCAGCTTGGGGACTAGTCTCGAGCAGTACTTC.